The present T cell receptor beta chain was sequenced within a study of identical twins. Notes on the study in general: In drawing conclusions, the study used cross-sectional statistical analysis and did not follow the same donors.

This clonotype was observed at least ten times. As yet, its antigen is unknown. TCRdb re-derived calls from the 5' RACE reads in MiXCR, one entry per CDR3 protein. The sample shows 1.5 million to 2 million distinct CDR3 sequences, around a third of them seen only once. Per the germline V gene, CDR1 is SQVTM and CDR2 is ANQGSEA. V lost 7 bases and J 0 bases, leaving 9 bases between the germline ends. The CDR3 is 12 residues long. This clonotype was obtained from a newborn girl in good health. This chain links TRBV29-1 with TRBJ2-5; D possibly uses TRBD1 or TRBD2 (5 bases each). The source material was cord blood. For the CDR3, the DNA is TGCAGCGGGGACGACTACCAAGAGACCCAGTACTTC. It encodes CSGDDYQETQYF. The full variable domain, in which reference TRBV29-1 and TRBJ2-5 provide the parts outside the CDR3, is SAVISQKPSRDICQRGTSLTIQCQVDSQVTMMFWYRQQPGQSLTLIATANQGSEATYESGFVIDKFPISRPNLTFSTLTVSNMSPEDSSIYLCSGDDYQETQYFGPGTRLLVL.